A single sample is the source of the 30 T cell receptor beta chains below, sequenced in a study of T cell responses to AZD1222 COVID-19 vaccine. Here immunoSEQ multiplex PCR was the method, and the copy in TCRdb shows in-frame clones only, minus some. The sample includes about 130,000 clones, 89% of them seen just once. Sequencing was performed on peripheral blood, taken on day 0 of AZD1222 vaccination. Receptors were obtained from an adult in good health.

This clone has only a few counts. CDR3 protein: CASSELAGANEQFF. The CDR3 bases are TGTGCCAGCAGTGAACTAGCGGGAGCTAATGAGCAGTTCTTC. The chain joins TRBV6-4 to TRBJ2-1, with 11 bases matching TRBD2. With V trimmed by 3 bases and J by 7 bases, 2 bases remained unmatched. The CDR3 is 14 residues long. Germline V gives CDR1 MRHNA, CDR2 SNTAGT.

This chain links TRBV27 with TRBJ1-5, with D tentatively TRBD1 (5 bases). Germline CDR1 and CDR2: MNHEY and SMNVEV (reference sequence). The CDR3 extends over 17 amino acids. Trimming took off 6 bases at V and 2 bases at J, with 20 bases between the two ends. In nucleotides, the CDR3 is TGTGCCAGCAGGCGGGACTCTTCGACCGGTGGCAATCAGCCCCAGCATTTT. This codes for CASRRDSSTGGNQPQHF.

The CDR3 DNA follows: TGTGCCAGTAGTCCAGCGGGAGGCCTCTACGAGCAGTACTTC. Translation: CASSPAGGLYEQYF. V gene TRBV19 combines with J gene TRBJ2-7; 9 bases align to TRBD2. The V gene end was trimmed by 5 bases and the J gene end by 3 bases; junction bases not matched to a gene: 5. The germline CDR1 and CDR2 sequences are LNHDA and SQIVND (reference sequence). The CDR3 consists of 14 residues.

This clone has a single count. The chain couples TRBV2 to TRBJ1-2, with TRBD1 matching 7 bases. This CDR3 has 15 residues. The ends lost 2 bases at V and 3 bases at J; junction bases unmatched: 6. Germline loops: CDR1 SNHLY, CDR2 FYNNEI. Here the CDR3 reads CASSERGGVHYGYTF. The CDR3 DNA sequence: TGTGCCAGCAGTGAAAGAGGGGGCGTACACTATGGCTACACCTTC.

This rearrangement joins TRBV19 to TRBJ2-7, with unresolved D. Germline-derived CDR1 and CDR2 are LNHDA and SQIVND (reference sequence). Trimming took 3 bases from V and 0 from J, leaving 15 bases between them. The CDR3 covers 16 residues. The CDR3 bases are TGTGCCAGTAGTATGACCAGAGGCAGCAGCTCCTACGAGCAGTACTTC. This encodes CASSMTRGSSSYEQYF.

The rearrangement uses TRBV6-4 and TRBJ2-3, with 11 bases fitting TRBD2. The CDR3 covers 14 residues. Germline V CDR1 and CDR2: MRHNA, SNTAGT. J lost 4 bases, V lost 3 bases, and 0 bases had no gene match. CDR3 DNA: TGTGCCAGCAGTGAGGGACTAGCGGCAGATACGCAGTATTTT. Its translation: CASSEGLAADTQYF.

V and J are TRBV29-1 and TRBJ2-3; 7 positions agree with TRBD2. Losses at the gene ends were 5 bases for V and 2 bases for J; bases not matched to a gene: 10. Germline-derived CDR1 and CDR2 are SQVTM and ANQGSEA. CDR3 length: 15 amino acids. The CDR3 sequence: CSVILADLPTDTQYF. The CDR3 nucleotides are TGCAGCGTTATCCTAGCGGACCTTCCCACAGATACGCAGTATTTT.

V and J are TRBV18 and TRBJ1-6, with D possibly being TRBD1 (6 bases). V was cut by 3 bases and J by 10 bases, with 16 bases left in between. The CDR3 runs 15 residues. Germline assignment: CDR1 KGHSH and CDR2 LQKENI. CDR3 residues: CASSPKTGPGSPLHF. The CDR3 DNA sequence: TGTGCCAGCTCACCTAAGACAGGACCCGGATCACCCCTCCACTTT.

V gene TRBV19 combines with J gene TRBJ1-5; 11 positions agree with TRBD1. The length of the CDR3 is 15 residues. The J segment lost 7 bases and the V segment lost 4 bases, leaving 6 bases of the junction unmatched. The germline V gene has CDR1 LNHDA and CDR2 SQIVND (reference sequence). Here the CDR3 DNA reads TGTGCCAGTAGTAGCGGACAGGGGGCTTGGCAGCCCCAGCATTTT. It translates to CASSSGQGAWQPQHF. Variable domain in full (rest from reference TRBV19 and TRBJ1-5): DGGITQSPKYLFRKEGQNVTLSCEQNLNHDAMYWYRQDPGQGLRLIYYSQIVNDFQKGDIAEGYSVSREKKESFPLTVTSAQKNPTAFYLCASSSGQGAWQPQHFGDGTRLSIL.

The CDR3 DNA follows: TGCGCCAGCAGTGGGGAAGTGGACACCGGGGAGCTGTTTTTT. Protein sequence: CASSGEVDTGELFF. The chain links TRBV10-2 to TRBJ2-2, with D uncertain. The CDR3 has 14 amino acids. The V gene lost 4 bases and the J gene lost 3 bases, with 9 bases spanning the gap. The V gene's germline CDR1 is WSHSY and CDR2 SAAADI.

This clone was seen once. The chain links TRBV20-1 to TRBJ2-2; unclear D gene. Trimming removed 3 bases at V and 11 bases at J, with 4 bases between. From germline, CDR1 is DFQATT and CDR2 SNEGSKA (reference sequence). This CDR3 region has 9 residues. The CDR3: CSARGELFF. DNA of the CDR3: TGCAGTGCTAGGGGCGAGCTGTTTTTT.

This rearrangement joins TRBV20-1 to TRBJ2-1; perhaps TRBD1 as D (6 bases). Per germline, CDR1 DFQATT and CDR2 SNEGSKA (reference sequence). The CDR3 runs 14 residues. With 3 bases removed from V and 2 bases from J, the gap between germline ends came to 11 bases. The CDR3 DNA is TGCAGTGCTAGTCTTAGGACAGCCTACAATGAGCAGTTCTTC. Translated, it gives CSASLRTAYNEQFF.

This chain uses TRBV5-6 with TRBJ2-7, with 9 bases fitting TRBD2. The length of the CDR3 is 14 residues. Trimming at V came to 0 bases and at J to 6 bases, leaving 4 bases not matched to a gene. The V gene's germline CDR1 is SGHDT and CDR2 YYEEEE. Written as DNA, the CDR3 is TGTGCCAGCAGCTTGGGCGGGAGGGCCCGCGAGCAGTACTTC. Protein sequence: CASSLGGRAREQYF. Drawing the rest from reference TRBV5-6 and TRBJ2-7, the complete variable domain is DAGVTQSPTHLIKTRGQQVTLRCSPKSGHDTVSWYQQALGQGPQFIFQYYEEEERQRGNFPDRFSGHQFPNYSSELNVNALLLGDSALYLCASSLGGRAREQYFGPGTRLTVT.

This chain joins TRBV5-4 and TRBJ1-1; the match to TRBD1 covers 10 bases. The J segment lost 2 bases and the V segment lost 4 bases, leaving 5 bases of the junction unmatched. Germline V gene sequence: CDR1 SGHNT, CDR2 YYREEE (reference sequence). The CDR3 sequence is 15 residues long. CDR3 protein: CASSGDRGLNTEAFF. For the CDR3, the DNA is TGTGCCAGCAGCGGGGACAGGGGTCTTAACACTGAAGCTTTCTTT.

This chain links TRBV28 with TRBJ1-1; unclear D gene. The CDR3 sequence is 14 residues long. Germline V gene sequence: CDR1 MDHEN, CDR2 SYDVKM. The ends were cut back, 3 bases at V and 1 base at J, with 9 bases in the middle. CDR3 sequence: CASSLGQANTEAFF. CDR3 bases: TGTGCCAGCAGTTTGGGTCAGGCGAACACTGAAGCTTTCTTT.

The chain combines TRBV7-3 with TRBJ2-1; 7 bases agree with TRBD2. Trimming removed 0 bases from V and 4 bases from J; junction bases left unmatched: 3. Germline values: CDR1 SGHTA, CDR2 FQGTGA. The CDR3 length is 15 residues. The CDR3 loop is CASSLTLAAYNEQFF. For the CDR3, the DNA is TGTGCCAGCAGCTTAACTCTAGCGGCTTACAATGAGCAGTTCTTC.

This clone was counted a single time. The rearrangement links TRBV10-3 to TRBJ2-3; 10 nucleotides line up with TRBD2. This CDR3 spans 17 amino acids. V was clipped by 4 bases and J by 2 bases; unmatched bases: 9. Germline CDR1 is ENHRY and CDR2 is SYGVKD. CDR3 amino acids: CAISALGLASLTDTQYF. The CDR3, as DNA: TGTGCCATCAGTGCATTGGGACTAGCGAGCCTCACAGATACGCAGTATTTT.

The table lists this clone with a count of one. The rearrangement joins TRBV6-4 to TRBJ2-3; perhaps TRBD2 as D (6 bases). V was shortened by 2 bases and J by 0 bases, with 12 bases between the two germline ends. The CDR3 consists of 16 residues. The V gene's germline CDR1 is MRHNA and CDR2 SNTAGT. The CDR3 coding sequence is TGTGCCAGCAGTGACCAGAGCGGGTCTAGCACAGATACGCAGTATTTT. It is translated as CASSDQSGSSTDTQYF.

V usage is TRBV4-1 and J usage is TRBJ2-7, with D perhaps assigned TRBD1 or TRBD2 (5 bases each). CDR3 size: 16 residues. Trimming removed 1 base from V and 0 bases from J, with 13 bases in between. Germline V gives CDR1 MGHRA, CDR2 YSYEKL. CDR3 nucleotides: TGCGCCAGCAGCCAAGTTGGGGGAGTCAGCTCCTACGAGCAGTACTTC. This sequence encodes CASSQVGGVSSYEQYF.

This CDR3 is CASGLHVYRQLPYEQYF. The CDR3, as DNA: TGTGCTAGTGGTCTACATGTTTACAGACAGCTCCCCTACGAGCAGTACTTC. V usage is TRBV12-5 and J usage is TRBJ2-7; tentative D call: TRBD1 (5 bases). With 5 bases removed from V and 2 bases from J, the gap between germline ends came to 22 bases. Germline lookup yields CDR1 LGHNT and CDR2 FRNRAP. The CDR3 loop spans 17 amino acids.

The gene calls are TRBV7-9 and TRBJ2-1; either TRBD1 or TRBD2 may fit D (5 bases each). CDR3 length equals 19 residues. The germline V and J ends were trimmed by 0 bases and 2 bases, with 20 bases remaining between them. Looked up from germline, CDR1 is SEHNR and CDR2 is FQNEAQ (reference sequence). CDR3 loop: CASSLAGLQLPGPYNEQFF. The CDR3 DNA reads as TGTGCCAGCAGCTTAGCAGGCCTTCAATTGCCGGGGCCCTACAATGAGCAGTTCTTC.

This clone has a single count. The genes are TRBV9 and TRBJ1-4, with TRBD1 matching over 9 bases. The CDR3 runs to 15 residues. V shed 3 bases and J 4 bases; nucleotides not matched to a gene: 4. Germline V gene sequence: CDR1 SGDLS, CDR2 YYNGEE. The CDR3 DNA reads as TGTGCCAGCAGCGGCCGGACAGGGGTTAATGAAAAACTGTTTTTT. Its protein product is CASSGRTGVNEKLFF.

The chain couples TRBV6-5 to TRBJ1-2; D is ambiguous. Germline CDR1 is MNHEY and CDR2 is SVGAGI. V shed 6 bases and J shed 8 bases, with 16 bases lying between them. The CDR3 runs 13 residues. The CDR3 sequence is CASRPRLEGGYTF. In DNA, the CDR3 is TGTGCCAGCAGACCCAGACTCGAGGGAGGCTACACCTTC.

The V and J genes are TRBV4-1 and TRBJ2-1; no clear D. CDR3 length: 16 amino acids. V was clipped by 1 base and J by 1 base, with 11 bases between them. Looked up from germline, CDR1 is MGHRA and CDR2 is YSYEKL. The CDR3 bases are TGCGCCAGCAGCCAAGCTAACCTAGTTTCCTACAATGAGCAGTTCTTC. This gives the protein CASSQANLVSYNEQFF.

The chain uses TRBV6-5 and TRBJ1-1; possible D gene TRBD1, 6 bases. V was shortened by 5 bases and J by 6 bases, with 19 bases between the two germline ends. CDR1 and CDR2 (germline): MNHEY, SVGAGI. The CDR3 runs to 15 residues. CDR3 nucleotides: TGTGCCAGCAGTAAGTACTCAGGGGCCTCGTCTGAAGCTTTCTTT. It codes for CASSKYSGASSEAFF.

The DNA of the CDR3 is TGTGCCAGCAGGATGATGGGGAGGGAAGAGACCCAGTACTTC. Translating gives CASRMMGREETQYF. This rearrangement joins TRBV19 to TRBJ2-5, with TRBD2 matching 7 bases. J lost 3 bases, V lost 9 bases, and 10 bases had no gene match. The CDR3 covers 14 residues. Looked up from germline, CDR1 is LNHDA and CDR2 is SQIVND (reference sequence).

CDR3 DNA: TGTGCCAGCAGCTTGTCGCTAGCGGGAGACTTGTACGAGCAGTACTTC. It encodes CASSLSLAGDLYEQYF. The rearrangement joins TRBV5-6 to TRBJ2-7; 10 bases agree with TRBD2. The CDR3 is 16 amino acids. Trimming cost V 1 base and J 4 bases; bases outside gene matches: 8. CDR1 and CDR2 (germline): SGHDT, YYEEEE. The variable domain in full, completed from reference TRBV5-6 and TRBJ2-7, reads DAGVTQSPTHLIKTRGQQVTLRCSPKSGHDTVSWYQQALGQGPQFIFQYYEEEERQRGNFPDRFSGHQFPNYSSELNVNALLLGDSALYLCASSLSLAGDLYEQYFGPGTRLTVT.

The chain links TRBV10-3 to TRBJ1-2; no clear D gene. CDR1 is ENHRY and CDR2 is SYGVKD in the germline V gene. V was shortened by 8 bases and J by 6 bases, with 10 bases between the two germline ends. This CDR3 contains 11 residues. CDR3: CAIFLLDGYTF. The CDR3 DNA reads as TGTGCCATCTTCCTCTTGGATGGCTACACCTTC.

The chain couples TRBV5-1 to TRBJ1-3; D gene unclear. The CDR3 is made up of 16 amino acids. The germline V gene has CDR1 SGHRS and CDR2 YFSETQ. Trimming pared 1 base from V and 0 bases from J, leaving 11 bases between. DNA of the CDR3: TGCGCCAGCAGCTTGTCAGAGGTCTTCTCTGGAAACACCATATATTTT. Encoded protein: CASSLSEVFSGNTIYF.

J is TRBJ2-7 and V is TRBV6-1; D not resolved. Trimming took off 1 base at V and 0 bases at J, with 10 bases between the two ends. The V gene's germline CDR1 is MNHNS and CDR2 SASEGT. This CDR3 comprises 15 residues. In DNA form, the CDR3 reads TGTGCCAGCAGTGAAGAGCTCGGAAGCTCCTACGAGCAGTACTTC. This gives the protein CASSEELGSSYEQYF.